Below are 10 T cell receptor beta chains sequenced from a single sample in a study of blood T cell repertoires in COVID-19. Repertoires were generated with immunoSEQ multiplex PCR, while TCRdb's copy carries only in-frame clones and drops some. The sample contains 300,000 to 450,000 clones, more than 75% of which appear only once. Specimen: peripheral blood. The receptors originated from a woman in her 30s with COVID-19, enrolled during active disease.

The CDR3 loop reads CASSVGGGGHEQYF. CDR3 coding DNA: TGTGCCAGCAGCGTAGGCGGAGGAGGCCACGAGCAGTACTTC. The chain recombines TRBV9 with TRBJ2-7, with D possibly TRBD2 on 5 matching bases. The CDR3 contains 14 residues. Trimming left V 0 bases short and J 5 bases short, with 12 bases between. Per the germline V gene, CDR1 is SGDLS and CDR2 is YYNGEE.

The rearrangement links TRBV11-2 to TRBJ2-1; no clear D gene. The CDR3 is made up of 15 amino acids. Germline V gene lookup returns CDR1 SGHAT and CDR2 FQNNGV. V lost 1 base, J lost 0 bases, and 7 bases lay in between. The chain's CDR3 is CASSLARSSYNEQFF. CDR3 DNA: TGTGCCAGCAGCTTAGCCCGGAGCTCCTACAATGAGCAGTTCTTC.

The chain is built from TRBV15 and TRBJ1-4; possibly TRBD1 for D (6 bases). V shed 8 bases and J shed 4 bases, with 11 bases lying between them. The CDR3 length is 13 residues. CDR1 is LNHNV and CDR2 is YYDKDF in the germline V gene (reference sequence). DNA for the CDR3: TGTGCCACCCAGGGGATCGATAATGAAAAACTGTTTTTT. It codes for CATQGIDNEKLFF. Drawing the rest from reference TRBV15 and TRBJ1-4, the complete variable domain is DAMVIQNPRYQVTQFGKPVTLSCSQTLNHNVMYWYQQKSSQAPKLLFHYYDKDFNNEADTPDNFQSRRPNTSFCFLDIRSPGLGDTAMYLCATQGIDNEKLFFGSGTQLSVL.

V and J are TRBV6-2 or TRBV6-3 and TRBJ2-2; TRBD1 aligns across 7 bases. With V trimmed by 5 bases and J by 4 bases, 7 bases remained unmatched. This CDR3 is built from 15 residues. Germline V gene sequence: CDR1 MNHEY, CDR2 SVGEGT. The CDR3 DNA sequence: TGTGCCAGCAGTCACAGGGGAACAAGCACCGGGGAGCTGTTTTTT. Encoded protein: CASSHRGTSTGELFF.

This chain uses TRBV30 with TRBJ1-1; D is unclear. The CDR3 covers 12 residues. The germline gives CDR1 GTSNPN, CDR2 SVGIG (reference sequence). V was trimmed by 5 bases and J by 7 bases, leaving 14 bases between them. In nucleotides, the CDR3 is TGTGCCTGGCTGACACCCGCCCGTGAAGCTTTCTTT. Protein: CAWLTPAREAFF.

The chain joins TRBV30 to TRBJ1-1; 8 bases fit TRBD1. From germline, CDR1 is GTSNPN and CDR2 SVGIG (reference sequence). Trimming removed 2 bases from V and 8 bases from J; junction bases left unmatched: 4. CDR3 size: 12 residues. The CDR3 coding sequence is TGTGCCTGGAGTACTGGACAGGGCGAAGCTTTCTTT. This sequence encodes CAWSTGQGEAFF.

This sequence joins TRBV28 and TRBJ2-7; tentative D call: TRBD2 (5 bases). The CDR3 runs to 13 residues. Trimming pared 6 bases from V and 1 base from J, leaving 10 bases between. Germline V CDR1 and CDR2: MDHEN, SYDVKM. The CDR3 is CASSPSSSYEQYF. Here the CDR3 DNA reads TGTGCCAGCAGCCCTAGCTCTTCCTACGAGCAGTACTTC.

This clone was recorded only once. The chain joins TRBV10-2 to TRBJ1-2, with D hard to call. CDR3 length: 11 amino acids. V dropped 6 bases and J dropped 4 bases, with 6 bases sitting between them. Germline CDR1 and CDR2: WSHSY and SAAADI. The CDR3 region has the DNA TGCGCCAGCAGACAAATCTATGGCTACACCTTC. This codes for CASRQIYGYTF.

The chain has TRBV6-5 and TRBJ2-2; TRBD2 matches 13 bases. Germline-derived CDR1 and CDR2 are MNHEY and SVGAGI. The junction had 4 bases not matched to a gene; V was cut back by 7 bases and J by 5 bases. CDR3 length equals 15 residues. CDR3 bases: TGTGCCAGCATCGGACTAGCGGGAGTTACCGGGGAGCTGTTTTTT. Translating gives CASIGLAGVTGELFF.

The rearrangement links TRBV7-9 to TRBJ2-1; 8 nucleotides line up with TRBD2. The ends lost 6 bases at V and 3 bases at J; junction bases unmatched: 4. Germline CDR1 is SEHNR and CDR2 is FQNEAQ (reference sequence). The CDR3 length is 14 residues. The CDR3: CASRREGGYNEQFF. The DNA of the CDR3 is TGTGCCAGCAGACGGGAGGGGGGCTACAATGAGCAGTTCTTC.